This TCR beta chain emerged from a study of blood T cell repertoires in COVID-19 (TCRdb year 2020). The study in broad terms: Collaborator samples came from the United States, Italy and Spain and covered acute and convalescent phases of COVID-19. The prospective study material was composed of cDNA or gDNA derived from T cells, B-cell-depleted T cells, or PBMCs. The dataset comprised deeply sampled blood TCRbeta repertoires from subjects exposed to, actively infected with, or recovered from COVID-19. The repertoires were made available in a free public database intended to serve as a resource for research on the immune response to SARS-CoV-2. Samples were obtained from the ongoing ImmuneRACE study (first 160 participants) and from about 1,300 subjects provided by 6 global collaborators. A de-identified subject ID, COVID-19 status, age in years and sex were almost always included in the sample metadata. HLA class I and class II types, where available, came from metadata supplied by the sample provider rather than from assay-based typing.

As encoded in the germline V gene, CDR1 is LGHNT while CDR2 is FRNRAP. The CDR3 runs 14 amino acids, cysteine and phenylalanine included. Solely the CDR3 DNA is kept, with 42 bases framed from the first base. V loses 5 bases, J loses 5 bases, and the germline ends lie 16 bases apart. The collaborating institutions used their own protocols to collect whole blood in K2EDTA tubes. Collaborator samples were shipped for TCRbeta analysis as frozen whole blood, isolated PBMCs, or DNA extracted from either sample type. TCRbeta CDR3 regions were amplified from genomic DNA by means of the immunoSEQ Assay, a bias-controlled multiplex PCR. The authors' analysis ran thus. Within the assay, amplification of reference gene primers was used to estimate how many nucleated cells each sample contained. To quantify the absolute abundance of each unique TCRbeta CDR3 rearrangement, sequence reads were collapsed and filtered. For each sample, productive Simpson clonality was calculated as the square root of Simpson's diversity index across productive rearrangements. TCRdb took this table from immuneACCESS and kept in-frame rearrangements with V and J called. Such tables lack part of the clones; where checked against another copy, unresolved V genes explain under half of the gap, and the rest is unexplained. For V, J and clone size, that table is used; D and trimming come from the DNA. The table for this sample lists approximately 180,000 clones; 70% to 90% of them were counted only once. Around a fifth of the sample is held by the ten biggest clonotypes.

What the research found in general, with its limitations: The amount of clinical and demographic metadata varied by source and participant and was provided uncurated.

Note on this clone: Its target antigen remains unknown. No base qualities exist here, and no much larger clone lies one base off it.

The TCR was taken from a man aged 60 to 75 with active or convalescent COVID-19. Sequenced: peripheral blood. This chain is built from TRBV12-5 and TRBJ2-7; the D segment could be TRBD1, given 5 matching bases. The CDR3 is CASGLTVTPDEQYF. The DNA sequence is TGTGCTAGTGGTCTGACAGTTACACCGGACGAGCAGTACTTC.